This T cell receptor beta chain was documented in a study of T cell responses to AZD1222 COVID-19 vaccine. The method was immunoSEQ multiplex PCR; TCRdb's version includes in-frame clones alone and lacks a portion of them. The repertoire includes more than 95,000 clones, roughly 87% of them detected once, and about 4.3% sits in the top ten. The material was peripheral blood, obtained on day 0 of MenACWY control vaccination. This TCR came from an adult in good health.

In DNA, the CDR3 is TGTGCCAGCAGCCAACCCGGACTCCGCATGAGCGCAAAACTGTTTTTT. Protein product: CASSQPGLRMSAKLFF. J is TRBJ1-4 and V is TRBV5-8, with D unclear. Germline CDR1 SGHTS, CDR2 YDEGEE. The CDR3 has 16 amino acids. V shed 4 bases and J shed 10 bases, with 23 bases lying between them.